Following are 21 T cell receptor beta chains from one sample sequenced in a study of identical twins. TCRdb re-analysed the 5' RACE reads in MiXCR, keeping a single row per CDR3 protein. The profile covers some 210,000 distinct CDR3 sequences, with less than 20% appearing a single time and 40% taken by the ten largest. This same sample was also taken into another study, of T cells expressing NK-cell markers.

The sequencing sample was made of CD8+ T cells sorted from blood. The receptor source for this set is a woman in her late teens or twenties in good health.

This clonotype has a count of ten or more. The rearrangement uses TRBV12-3 or TRBV12-4 and TRBJ2-7, with no clear D. This CDR3 has 11 residues. The V and J ends lost 4 bases and 6 bases respectively, with 7 bases between them. In DNA form, the CDR3 reads TGTGCCAGCAGTTCTTCCGGCGAGCAGTACTTC. Translating it yields CASSSSGEQYF.

This clonotype was recorded a few times. The chain carries TRBV6-5 and TRBJ2-1, with D perhaps TRBD2 (6 bases). Trimming shortened V by 0 bases and J by 6 bases, and 9 bases separated the two germline ends. The CDR3 sequence is 14 residues long. Germline V CDR1 and CDR2: MNHEY, SVGAGI. The DNA of the CDR3 is TGTGCCAGCAGTTACTCGTCCGGGAGCAATGAGCAGTTCTTC. As protein: CASSYSSGSNEQFF.

This clonotype was seen a handful of times. The chain has TRBV7-9 and TRBJ2-1; 7 bases line up with TRBD2. The germline gives CDR1 SEHNR, CDR2 FQNEAQ (reference sequence). V lost 3 bases, J lost 0 bases, and 8 bases stayed unmatched. This CDR3 comprises 17 residues. CDR3 in amino acids: CASSFLSGRSSYNEQFF. As DNA, the CDR3 is TGTGCCAGCAGCTTCCTTAGCGGGCGGAGCTCCTACAATGAGCAGTTCTTC.

This clonotype came up a few times. This chain links TRBV7-9 with TRBJ2-1, with D unresolved. This CDR3 is 15 amino acids long. Germline loops: CDR1 SEHNR, CDR2 FQNEAQ (reference sequence). V gave up 4 bases and J gave up 3 bases, with 13 bases separating them. The CDR3 sequence: CASSSPVSFYNEQFF. CDR3 DNA: TGTGCCAGCAGCTCCCCCGTGTCCTTCTACAATGAGCAGTTCTTC. Supplemented by reference TRBV7-9 and TRBJ2-1, the full variable domain reads DTGVSQNPRHKITKRGQNVTFRCDPISEHNRLYWYRQTLGQGPEFLTYFQNEAQLEKSRLLSDRFSAERPKGSFSTLEIQRTEQGDSAMYLCASSSPVSFYNEQFFGPGTRLTVL.

This clonotype was counted between two and nine times. The chain combines TRBV24-1 with TRBJ2-1, with D perhaps matching TRBD2 (5 bases). This CDR3 comprises 15 residues. With 2 bases removed from V and 4 bases from J, the gap between germline ends came to 11 bases. Germline V CDR1 and CDR2: KGHDR, SFDVKD. The chain's CDR3 is CATSDSRRVYNEQFF. The CDR3 bases are TGTGCCACCAGTGATTCCCGGCGGGTGTACAATGAGCAGTTCTTC.

The table lists this clonotype with a few counts. V is TRBV9 and J is TRBJ2-3, with 11 bases lining up with TRBD2. CDR3 length: 15 residues. The ends lost 3 bases at V and 4 bases at J; junction bases unmatched: 4. CDR1 is SGDLS and CDR2 is YYNGEE in the germline V gene. CDR3 loop: CASSGSGRGADTQYF. Written as DNA, the CDR3 is TGTGCCAGCAGCGGTAGCGGGAGGGGGGCAGATACGCAGTATTTT. The complete variable domain, with remaining parts taken from reference TRBV9 and TRBJ2-3, reads DSGVTQTPKHLITATGQRVTLRCSPRSGDLSVYWYQQSLDQGLQFLIQYYNGEERAKGNILERFSAQQFPDLHSELNLSSLELGDSALYFCASSGSGRGADTQYFGPGTRLTVL.

This clonotype was counted at least ten times. V and J are TRBV12-3 or TRBV12-4 and TRBJ2-7; 8 nucleotides agree with TRBD2. V dropped 6 bases and J dropped 1; count of bases not matched to a gene: 8. CDR3 length: 15 residues. The CDR3 region is CASSLLAVASYEQYF. The CDR3 DNA reads TGTGCCAGCAGCCTACTAGCGGTGGCTTCCTACGAGCAGTACTTC.

V gene TRBV4-1 combines with J gene TRBJ2-1; 8 nucleotides line up with TRBD2. Unmatched junction bases numbered 6, after V lost 4 bases and J lost 1 base. This CDR3 comprises 16 residues. Germline CDR1 and CDR2: MGHRA and YSYEKL. The CDR3 sequence is CASSLDSGVSYNEQFF. The DNA for the CDR3 is TGCGCCAGCAGCCTCGATAGCGGGGTTTCCTACAATGAGCAGTTCTTC.

This clonotype was seen many times. This chain uses TRBV12-3 or TRBV12-4 with TRBJ2-5, with TRBD1 as a possible D gene (6 bases). V was shortened by 8 bases and J by 4 bases, with 11 bases between the two germline ends. The length of the CDR3 is 12 residues. The CDR3 spells CASAGQTETQYF. The DNA of the CDR3 is TGTGCCAGCGCCGGACAGACAGAGACCCAGTACTTC.

The chain is built from TRBV15 and TRBJ2-2; D might be TRBD2 (7 bases). CDR3 length equals 15 residues. CDR1 and CDR2 from the germline V gene are LNHNV and YYDKDF (reference sequence). V was cut by 8 bases and J by 2 bases, with 15 bases left in between. The CDR3 loop is CATGGRGGNTGELFF. The CDR3 DNA reads as TGTGCCACCGGGGGGAGGGGGGGAAACACCGGGGAGCTGTTTTTT.

This clonotype was detected a few times. The rearrangement joins TRBV6-5 to TRBJ2-3; 8 bases align to TRBD1. Germline V CDR1 and CDR2: MNHEY, SVGAGI. The junction had 5 bases not matched to a gene; V was cut back by 2 bases and J by 4 bases. The CDR3 has 15 residues. The CDR3 loop reads CASSYRTGIADTQYF. CDR3 sequence (DNA): TGTGCCAGCAGTTACAGGACAGGGATCGCAGATACGCAGTATTTT.

The chain carries TRBV15 and TRBJ2-7, with TRBD2 identical over 11 bases. V dropped 1 base and J dropped 3; count of bases not matched to a gene: 2. The CDR3 runs to 15 residues. The germline gives CDR1 LNHNV, CDR2 YYDKDF (reference sequence). The CDR3 is CATSRGLAGNYEQYF. CDR3 sequence (DNA): TGTGCCACCAGCAGAGGACTAGCGGGAAACTACGAGCAGTACTTC.

This chain joins TRBV20-1 and TRBJ2-7; D not resolved. V lost 2 bases, J lost 2 bases, and 10 bases lay in between. The length of the CDR3 is 13 residues. Germline V gene data show CDR1 as DFQATT and CDR2 as SNEGSKA (reference sequence). The CDR3 DNA follows: TGCAGTGCTAGACTCAGGTACCCCTACGAGCAGTACTTC. Translation: CSARLRYPYEQYF.

The chain recombines TRBV4-1 with TRBJ2-7; no clear D gene. The CDR3 is 14 amino acids. The germline CDR1 and CDR2 sequences are MGHRA and YSYEKL. V was clipped by 2 bases and J by 9 bases, with 17 bases between them. This CDR3 reads CASSQPGRNPGQYF. Written as DNA, the CDR3 is TGCGCCAGCAGCCAACCTGGACGCAACCCTGGGCAGTACTTC.

CDR3 residues: CASRFGGSYNEQFF. The CDR3 DNA sequence: TGTGCCAGCAGATTTGGCGGCTCCTACAATGAGCAGTTCTTC. V is TRBV27 and J is TRBJ2-1; D is uncertain. Trimming cost V 6 bases and J 0 bases, with 9 bases left between them. Germline assignment: CDR1 MNHEY and CDR2 SMNVEV (reference sequence). This CDR3 comprises 14 residues.

The V and J genes are TRBV29-1 and TRBJ1-1; D might be TRBD1 (5 bases). This CDR3 has 10 amino acids. Germline assignment: CDR1 SQVTM and CDR2 ANQGSEA. Trimming left V 5 bases short and J 11 bases short, with 12 bases between. The CDR3 sequence: CSVITGTAFF. CDR3 bases: TGCAGCGTTATAACAGGTACCGCTTTCTTT.

The rearrangement joins TRBV4-1 to TRBJ2-1; weak D call: TRBD1 (6 bases). V gave up 4 bases and J gave up 9 bases, with 10 bases separating them. Germline CDR1 is MGHRA and CDR2 is YSYEKL. This CDR3 comprises 12 residues. CDR3 nucleotides: TGCGCCAGCAGCCCAGGGGTTCCTGAGCAGTTCTTC. Encoded protein: CASSPGVPEQFF.

The chain recombines TRBV29-1 with TRBJ2-1; the D gene is possibly TRBD2 (6 bases). Germline-derived CDR1 and CDR2 are SQVTM and ANQGSEA. The CDR3 consists of 12 residues. The V and J ends lost 4 bases and 8 bases respectively, with 12 bases between them. The CDR3 nucleotides read TGCAGCGTTGCCGGGAGTATTGATGAGCAGTTCTTC. Encoded protein: CSVAGSIDEQFF.

This clonotype was found a few times. V is TRBV20-1 and J is TRBJ2-4; 11 bases line up with TRBD2. The germline V gene has CDR1 DFQATT and CDR2 SNEGSKA (reference sequence). The length of the CDR3 is 15 residues. With V trimmed by 1 base and J by 11 bases, 10 bases remained unmatched. CDR3 sequence (DNA): TGCAGTGCTAGAGTGGGTAGCGGGAGGGCGTATGTTCAGTACTTC. It encodes CSARVGSGRAYVQYF.

V usage is TRBV7-9 and J usage is TRBJ2-7; no firm D call. Germline CDR1 SEHNR, CDR2 FQNEAQ (reference sequence). The CDR3 extends over 14 amino acids. V was pared by 6 bases and J by 1 base, with 13 bases between. The CDR3 bases are TGTGCCAGCAGTTGGACGGACCATTCCTACGAGCAGTACTTC. Translating it yields CASSWTDHSYEQYF. Drawing the rest from reference TRBV7-9 and TRBJ2-7, the complete variable domain is DTGVSQNPRHKITKRGQNVTFRCDPISEHNRLYWYRQTLGQGPEFLTYFQNEAQLEKSRLLSDRFSAERPKGSFSTLEIQRTEQGDSAMYLCASSWTDHSYEQYFGPGTRLTVT.

V and J are TRBV4-3 and TRBJ2-7; 8 positions match TRBD1. Per germline, CDR1 LGHNA and CDR2 YSLEER. With V trimmed by 0 bases and J by 2 bases, 6 bases remained unmatched. The CDR3 has 16 amino acids. The DNA for the CDR3 is TGCGCCAGCAGCCAAGACTGGACAGGGCTTGCCTACGAGCAGTACTTC. Its translation: CASSQDWTGLAYEQYF.